This TCR delta chain was retrieved from a study of gamma-delta chains in newborns, infants, children. TCRdb redid clone calling on the reads using CATT. The sample records some 5,500 delta-chain clones, about 0.42% being singletons. In this sample, this clone turned up many times. With a far larger clone one base away, a read error is the likely cause. Other DNA sequences of this sample code for an identical CDR3. Per germline, CDR1 GEAIGNYY and CDR2 EKD. This CDR3 is 18 amino acids long. The chain carries TRDV2 and TRDJ3; TRDD3 matches at 11 bases. Specimen: blood. The sequence was collected from a child who was a newborn, infant or young child, either healthy, febrile or measles-vaccinated (not recorded which). The CDR3 coding sequence is TGTGCCTGCGACACCGTACTGGGGGATACCTGGGACACCCGACAGATGTTTTTC. This translates into CACDTVLGDTWDTRQMFF.